What follows is one TCR beta chain and its context. Its specific antigen is unknown. Per-base qualities were not stored, and no clone one base away is much larger. Libraries were made using the immunoSEQ multiplex PCR assay. The multiplex PCR relied on a mix of 60 forward primers for TCR Vbeta segments and 13 reverse primers for TCR Jbeta segments. Amplification of the CDR3 region of rearranged TCR beta genes was performed with a multiplex PCR assay on genomic DNA. On the Illumina HiSeq System, the amplified TCR beta libraries were sequenced as 87-base-pair reads. Processing in the source paper ran as follows. A later analysis tallied roughly 76 million unique TCR beta chains across the 610 or so repertoires, and about 12 million of those chains were shared by two or more donors. To remove PCR and sequencing errors, raw reads were error-corrected and collapsed into unique sequences using a nearest-neighbor algorithm that merged closely related sequences. To assign V, D and J gene segments, CDR3 sequences were aligned to IMGT reference sequences. Each retained sequence needed at least a six-nucleotide match to both a V gene segment and a J gene segment. A rearrangement counted as productive if the CDR3 had no stop codons and remained in frame with V and J, and every other rearrangement counted as non-productive. Following IMGT convention, CDR3 was defined as the stretch from the second conserved V-encoded cysteine up to the conserved J-encoded phenylalanine. The earlier analysis of about 570 of the donors excluded any sequence lacking an unambiguous match to a single V gene segment. In an earlier analysis of about 590 of the donors, a V segment was called functional when productive rearrangements were above 56.7%, and segregating when the standard deviation between donors exceeded 5%. A statistical classification framework was built for diagnosing cytomegalovirus status from the catalog of TCR beta chain sequences. V and J gene assignment, in a later analysis, came from comparing TCR nucleotide sequences with IMGT/GENE-DB human TR gene sequences. The TCRdist pipeline was used in a later analysis to assign CDR3 sequences and most-parsimonious VDJ recombination scenarios. In a later analysis, each TCR beta chain was defined by its CDR3 amino acid sequence together with its V-gene family, and reads lacking a unique V-gene family were excluded. In a later analysis, approximately 590 highly shared, low-generation-probability nucleotide sequences were removed to address suspected cross-contamination and a sequencing artifact. For each public chain, a later analysis derived a clonal expansion index from normalized ranks of inferred template counts within each repertoire. A later analysis computed generation probabilities with a VDJ recombination model fitted to out-of-frame rearrangements, and checked the results against IGoR. Hypergeometric tests were used in a later analysis to score TCR-TCR, TCR-HLA and TCR-CMV co-occurrence, with a repertoire-size bias correction applied to the TCR pairs. In a later analysis, false discovery rates were estimated by permuting HLA or CMV assignments 20 times. In a later analysis, co-occurring TCRs were grouped using DBSCAN, with TCRdist sequence similarity added in when clustering inside HLA-allele-positive subsets. Repertoires with fewer than 30,000 or more than 120,000 public chains were left out of co-occurrence clustering, as were five repertoires with anomalous nucleotide sharing. The table comes from immuneACCESS by way of TCRdb, which keeps in-frame sequences with V and J called. Part of the clones is missing from these tables; in studies checked, under half for an unresolved V gene and the rest for unknown reasons. V and J calls and clone size are those listed in that table; D and trimming were worked out from the DNA. The sample data list approximately 150,000 clones, and around four fifths of these were observed just once. Together, the top ten hold 2.5% to 3.5% of the sample.

The data stem from a study of cytomegalovirus exposure and HLA in healthy donors (dated by TCRdb to about 2017). Regarding the study in general: In an earlier analysis of approximately 640 of the donors, 250 to 350 Gb of sequence data and some 100 million unique TCR beta sequences from about 190 million T cells were reported. Approximately 310 gigabases of sequencing data and about 92 million unique TCR sequences made up an early release that covered several hundred HLA-typed donors. The genetic ancestry cluster associated with self-reported Caucasian donors included over 65% of the roughly 360 genotyped donors. The aim of the study was to test whether cataloging public T cell receptors could identify signatures of past pathogen exposure. The T cell repertoires of 666 subjects were profiled by immunosequencing and related to cytomegalovirus serostatus. Along with the approximately 600-subject first cohort, a separate validation cohort of around 110 different subjects was used. To predict cytomegalovirus infection status, the study brought together high-throughput TCR immunosequencing, statistical association of individual TCRs with disease status, and machine learning. A later analysis re-analyzed previously published TCR beta repertoires from 600 to 850 donors and added high-resolution HLA genotyping to study TCR occurrence patterns. The later analysis used no new phenotypic data to find candidate immune exposures, relying instead on TCR beta sequences and their occurrence across donors. An earlier analysis of 587 of the donors applied high-throughput TCR beta sequencing to assess whether each TCR beta V gene segment acted as functional or pseudogenic. Donor age, sex, ethnicity and CMV serostatus were compiled alongside the repertoire data. In a later genetic analysis, genome-wide SNP genotypes for about 65% of the roughly 700 donors were used, and that subset was treated as a discovery cohort. All discovery cohort repertoires had been generated on a single sequencing platform. HLA typing covered class I and class II loci at four-digit resolution. The number of donors typed differed by locus, with 629-630 for A, B, C, DRB1 and DQB1, 522 for DQA1, 600 to 610 for DPA1, and around 450 for DPB1. Roughly five DR-DQ haplotypes were handled as single units for association and clustering, since linkage in the cohort was strong. Among some 400 genotyped donors of the cohort, an average of around 250,000 unique TCR beta nucleotide sequences was sequenced per donor, of which about 18% were non-productive.

The cohort comprised some 700 healthy bone marrow donors. All cohort members were sampled while nominally healthy, although unrecorded immune exposures were likely present. The donor tested CMV seronegative and was one of the 352 seronegative cohort members. Each donor provided a peripheral blood sample, and peripheral blood mononuclear cells were used for TCR beta sequencing. The Qiagen DNeasy Blood Extraction Kit was used to extract genomic DNA from the blood cell samples. Trimming at the junction amounts to 6 bases on V and 9 bases on J, and the germline ends lie 14 bases apart. From the cysteine up to the phenylalanine, the CDR3 has a length of 11 residues. Only the CDR3 part of the read is kept: 33 bases, read in frame from the first base. CDR1 and CDR2, per the germline V gene (reference sequence), are DFQATT and SNEGSKA. General findings and caveats noted by the study authors: A later genetic analysis associated a missense DCLRE1C variant with V-gene and J-gene trimming of TCR beta chains, and an independent cohort replicated the association. The authors suggested that the approach could potentially be extended to other disease states and immunological phenotypes. A further reported finding was that TCR beta sequences accurately predicted the HLA-A and HLA-B alleles for most subjects in the first cohort. Broadly in line with IMGT annotations, most TCR beta V segments showed up in productive rearrangements about 87% or about 30% of the time in an earlier analysis of approximately 600 of the donors. Compared with the roughly 670-donor mean, donors in an Asian-associated ancestry cluster had fewer N-insertions in productive TCRs, according to a later genetic analysis. A cluster of highly shared sequence variants was judged likely to represent a technical artifact of the sequencing pipeline. A later analysis reported that several top co-occurrence clusters appeared linked to parvovirus B19, influenza, CMV and Epstein-Barr virus. Some IMGT-functional V segments, including TRBV6-2 and TRBV6-3, could not be distinguished by the 87-base-pair reads and were therefore excluded. The classifier was reported to diagnose cytomegalovirus status with high specificity and sensitivity in both the original cohort and the validation cohort. The cohort was sequenced for TCR beta chains only, and without alpha or paired-chain data the features that could be detected were limited. When HLA alleles, especially DR and DQ, strongly co-occurred, attributing TCR associations to individual alleles was difficult. Linkage disequilibrium might explain the correlated functional status among segregating V segments, but an unknown experimental factor could not be excluded. Sequencing depth was assumed to be roughly uniform across donors in the presence/absence analyses, though that assumption may not hold. In vitro tests confirmed that a few of the cytomegalovirus-associated TCR beta chains recognize cytomegalovirus antigens. Because counts were too low, some 16 rarely observed V segments, including chromosome 9 orphons, were excluded from the earlier analysis of about 500 of the donors. Most TCR sequences were seen in very few donors, while some public TCRs were found in many individuals. A later analysis found that TCR association rates varied across HLA loci, with DRB1 alleles showing the most associated TCRs and HLA-C alleles the fewest. HLA typing was unavailable for some donors at each locus, so association tests used only the typed subset. The only immune exposure information available for the cohort was CMV serostatus. In a later analysis, HLA-associated TCR beta chains were found to be more clonally expanded and to have lower generation probabilities than equally common non-associated chains. According to a later analysis, most CMV-associated TCR beta chains appeared to be HLA-restricted, and the HLA associations seemed to be driven largely by CMV exposure. In the study, 150 to 200 TCR beta chains were listed as associated with cytomegalovirus. In a later analysis, 16,951 TCR beta sequences were associated with specific HLA alleles at a false discovery rate of 0.05.

Sequenced: PBMCs. The TCR comes from a female donor in good health and CMV-seronegative. The sequence links TRBV20-1 to TRBJ1-2; a weak D assignment points to TRBD1 (6 bases agree). The DNA sequence is TGCAGTGCGAGGACAGCCGGGAGCTACACCTTC. It translates as CSARTAGSYTF.